This T cell receptor beta chain was identified in a study of blood T cell repertoires in COVID-19. About the research overall: Donors in the United States, Italy and Spain gave samples during acute or convalescent COVID-19.

Trimming cost V 7 bases and J 2 bases; bases outside gene matches: 4. The CDR3 is 12 residues long. Per the germline V gene, CDR1 is SQVTM and CDR2 is ANQGSEA. Methods used by the authors: Estimation of nucleated cell counts relied on the amplification of reference gene primers. Using immunoSEQ multiplex PCR, the repertoire was profiled, and TCRdb retains in-frame clones only, with some absent. The V and J calls and the clone size are those of that table, but D and trimming were determined from the DNA. The sample includes some 300,000 clones, around 90% of them seen just once. The receptor's source is a man between 18 and 35 years old with active or convalescent COVID-19. V is TRBV29-1 and J is TRBJ2-5; 7 nucleotides agree with TRBD1. The source material was peripheral blood. The CDR3 loop reads CSGGQLQETQYF. CDR3 DNA: TGCAGCGGGGGACAGCTACAAGAGACCCAGTACTTC.